This entry lists 14 T cell receptor beta chains sequenced from one sample in a study of T cell repertoires in cytomegalovirus infection. TCRdb recomputed calls from the reads with MiXCR, one row per CDR3 protein. The data contain some 500,000 distinct CDR3 sequences, around two fifths of them seen just once; the ten biggest clones take up around 48%. These receptors' antigens are unknown. Sequenced material: cultured PBMCs, taken from culture after CMV antigen stimulation. These receptors came from a human donor in good health (CMV status not recorded). Some clones in this sample may be carry-over from other donors' samples.

The rearrangement joins TRBV4-2 to TRBJ1-4; D may be TRBD1 (5 bases). Looked up from germline, CDR1 is LGHNA and CDR2 is YNFKEQ. Trimming stripped 0 bases from V and 3 bases from J, with 14 bases between. This CDR3 is 17 amino acids long. The CDR3 loop is CASSQEGRVAPNEKLFF. CDR3 nucleotide sequence: TGTGCCAGCAGCCAAGAGGGCAGGGTGGCCCCTAATGAAAAACTGTTTTTT.

This chain joins TRBV7-2 and TRBJ1-6; D is possibly TRBD1 (5 bases). The germline gives CDR1 SGHTA, CDR2 FQGNSA. The length of the CDR3 is 14 residues. V was clipped by 1 base and J by 10 bases, with 11 bases between them. CDR3 amino acids: CASSLEGLGSPLHF. The CDR3 DNA sequence: TGTGCCAGCAGCTTAGAGGGGCTTGGGTCACCCCTCCACTTT. The whole variable domain, filled in from reference TRBV7-2 and TRBJ1-6, reads GAGVSQSPSNKVTEKGKDVELRCDPISGHTALYWYRQSLGQGLEFLIYFQGNSAPDKSGLPSDRFSAERTGGSVSTLTIQRTQQEDSAVYLCASSLEGLGSPLHFGNGTRLTVT.

The V gene is TRBV19, the J gene TRBJ2-6, with 8 bases matching TRBD2. CDR1 and CDR2 from the germline V gene are LNHDA and SQIVND (reference sequence). CDR3 size: 17 residues. V dropped 5 bases and J dropped 1; count of bases not matched to a gene: 7. CDR3 region: CASSPPGLVSGANVLTF. The CDR3 nucleotides are TGTGCCAGTAGTCCCCCGGGACTAGTATCTGGGGCCAACGTCCTGACTTTC.

V is TRBV7-6 and J is TRBJ1-1; D is ambiguous. The CDR3 extends over 14 amino acids. Germline lookup yields CDR1 SGHVS and CDR2 FNYEAQ. Trimming removed 5 bases at V and 1 base at J, with 11 bases between. CDR3 amino acids: CASSVGRENTEAFF. The CDR3, as DNA: TGTGCCAGCAGCGTCGGAAGGGAGAACACTGAAGCTTTCTTT.

Here the CDR3 DNA reads TGTGCCAGCAGACCGGGGGACGCACCTGACGGTGAAAAACTGTTTTTT. Translating gives CASRPGDAPDGEKLFF. V and J are TRBV2 and TRBJ1-4; possibly TRBD1 for D (5 bases). V lost 6 bases and J lost 7, with 21 bases in between. Looked up from germline, CDR1 is SNHLY and CDR2 is FYNNEI. This CDR3 has 16 amino acids.

This clonotype has a handful of counts. V and J are TRBV7-2 and TRBJ2-4, with unresolved D. The ends were cut back, 5 bases at V and 7 bases at J, with 12 bases in the middle. The germline V gene encodes CDR1 SGHTA and CDR2 FQGNSA. The CDR3 length is 13 residues. The CDR3 DNA follows: TGTGCCAGCAGCCCAACTCCTGGGAACATTCAGTACTTC. Protein sequence: CASSPTPGNIQYF.

This clonotype came up many times. The chain has TRBV5-4 and TRBJ1-6; TRBD1 matches 9 bases. The CDR3 has 14 amino acids. Germline CDR1 and CDR2: SGHNT and YYREEE (reference sequence). With 0 bases clipped from V and 8 bases from J, the junction kept 0 bases outside the gene matches. The CDR3 nucleotides are TGTGCCAGCAGCTTGGGACAGGGGGATTCACCCCTCCACTTT. Translation: CASSLGQGDSPLHF.

V gene TRBV7-6 combines with J gene TRBJ2-6; D not certain. V lost 2 bases to trimming and J lost 2 bases, with 13 bases between them. CDR3 length: 17 amino acids. The germline CDR1 and CDR2 sequences are SGHVS and FNYEAQ. The CDR3 nucleotides are TGTGCCAGCAGCTTAACCCCAGTGGCTGCTGGGGCCAACGTCCTGACTTTC. It is translated as CASSLTPVAAGANVLTF. The whole variable domain, remainder taken from reference TRBV7-6 and TRBJ2-6, is GAGVSQSPRYKVTKRGQDVALRCDPISGHVSLYWYRQALGQGPEFLTYFNYEAQQDKSGLPNDRFSAERPEGSISTLTIQRTEQRDSAMYRCASSLTPVAAGANVLTFGAGSRLTVL.

The chain has TRBV4-1 and TRBJ1-1; TRBD1 matches 7 bases. The CDR3 runs to 16 residues. With V trimmed by 0 bases and J by 3 bases, 7 bases remained unmatched. CDR1 and CDR2 (germline): MGHRA, YSYEKL. The chain's CDR3 is CASSQDGGRGDTEAFF. The CDR3, as DNA: TGCGCCAGCAGCCAAGATGGGGGCAGGGGGGACACTGAAGCTTTCTTT.

CDR3 in DNA: TGCAGTTCTATACCAAGCTCCTACAATGAGCAGTTCTTC. Amino acids: CSSIPSSYNEQFF. This sequence joins TRBV20-1 and TRBJ2-1; D is uncertain. V was shortened by 8 bases and J by 0 bases, with 11 bases between the two germline ends. The germline V gene encodes CDR1 DFQATT and CDR2 SNEGSKA (reference sequence). CDR3 length: 13 amino acids.

At least ten counts were recorded for this clonotype. This chain connects TRBV7-2 to TRBJ1-1; 7 bases fit TRBD1. This CDR3 region has 16 residues. Germline CDR1 and CDR2: SGHTA and FQGNSA. Trimming cost V 1 base and J 5 bases; bases outside gene matches: 10. The CDR3 spells CASSLDGVRGYTEAFF. CDR3 bases: TGTGCCAGCAGCTTAGATGGGGTCAGGGGGTATACTGAAGCTTTCTTT.

This clonotype has just a few counts. This chain uses TRBV12-3 or TRBV12-4 with TRBJ2-1; no clear D. V lost 6 bases and J 10 bases, leaving 13 bases between the germline ends. This CDR3 is built from 12 residues. The CDR3 nucleotides read TGTGCCAGCAGCCTAGTGGAGAGGGAGCAGTTCTTC. Amino acid sequence: CASSLVEREQFF.

V is TRBV3-1 and J is TRBJ1-1; D might be TRBD1 (6 bases). Germline CDR1 is LGHDT and CDR2 is YNNKEL (reference sequence). CDR3 length equals 12 residues. Trimming left V 4 bases short and J 7 bases short, with 10 bases between. CDR3 amino acids: CASSPTGLEAFF. The CDR3, as DNA: TGTGCCAGCAGCCCAACAGGGCTTGAAGCTTTCTTT.

The V and J genes are TRBV20-1 and TRBJ2-1; 8 positions match TRBD2. CDR1 is DFQATT and CDR2 is SNEGSKA in the germline V gene (reference sequence). Germline trimming cut 6 bases from V and 5 bases from J; bases unmatched to any gene: 6. This CDR3 comprises 13 residues. The DNA of the CDR3 is TGCAGTGCCGTAGCGGGGTCGAACAATGAGCAGTTCTTC. Its translation is CSAVAGSNNEQFF.